A single sample gave rise to the 30 T cell receptor beta chains below, sequenced in a study of cytotoxic CD8 clonotypes in ibrutinib-treated CLL. Libraries were prepared by immunoSEQ multiplex PCR; TCRdb keeps only in-frame clonotypes and omits some of them. The table has tens of thousands of clones, around 78% seen once. This specimen was PBMCs, taken after 24 months of ibrutinib treatment. These receptors were collected from a human donor with chronic lymphocytic leukemia.

The V call is TRBV15, the J call TRBJ1-2; 8 bases are shared with TRBD1. J was trimmed by 1 base and V by 4 bases; bases with no gene match: 5. Germline V gene lookup returns CDR1 LNHNV and CDR2 YYDKDF (reference sequence). CDR3 length: 15 amino acids. CDR3 loop: CATSNWDRSNYGYTF. In DNA form, the CDR3 reads TGTGCCACCAGCAATTGGGACAGGAGTAACTATGGCTACACCTTC.

The chain has TRBV5-6 and TRBJ1-2, with 8 nucleotides matching TRBD1. Germline V CDR1 and CDR2: SGHDT, YYEEEE. The CDR3 runs 13 residues. Trimming at V came to 4 bases and at J to 8 bases, leaving 7 bases not matched to a gene. The CDR3 here is CASSLTGARGYTF. CDR3 nucleotides: TGTGCCAGCAGCCTGACAGGGGCAAGGGGCTACACCTTC.

The chain combines TRBV19 with TRBJ1-1; D unresolved. Trimming shortened V by 5 bases and J by 8 bases, and 12 bases separated the two germline ends. The CDR3 contains 12 residues. Germline V lookup: CDR1 LNHDA, CDR2 SQIVND (reference sequence). CDR3 bases: TGTGCCAGTAGTTCGTGGACTGGCGAAGCTTTCTTT. Residues: CASSSWTGEAFF. Variable domain in full (rest from reference TRBV19 and TRBJ1-1): DGGITQSPKYLFRKEGQNVTLSCEQNLNHDAMYWYRQDPGQGLRLIYYSQIVNDFQKGDIAEGYSVSREKKESFPLTVTSAQKNPTAFYLCASSSWTGEAFFGQGTRLTVV.

This chain uses TRBV7-2 with TRBJ2-7; weak D call: TRBD2 (6 bases). This CDR3 region has 14 residues. V gave up 5 bases and J gave up 6 bases, with 17 bases separating them. The germline V gene has CDR1 SGHTA and CDR2 FQGNSA. The CDR3 coding sequence is TGTGCCAGCAGCAAGGGACTTCCGACCCTCGAGCAGTACTTC. Translated, it gives CASSKGLPTLEQYF.

This clone was seen just once. The chain recombines TRBV28 with TRBJ2-7; TRBD2 matches 7 bases. The CDR3 spans 16 residues. J lost 1 base, V lost 4 bases, and 10 bases had no gene match. The germline gives CDR1 MDHEN, CDR2 SYDVKM. The CDR3 region has the DNA TGTGCCAGCAGTTCCCCAAAGACTAGCTTGTCCTACGAGCAGTACTTC. Its translation: CASSSPKTSLSYEQYF.

The J gene is TRBJ2-5, the V gene TRBV19; the match to TRBD2 covers 11 bases. The germline V gene has CDR1 LNHDA and CDR2 SQIVND (reference sequence). The CDR3 has 16 residues. V trimming: 4 bases; J trimming: 5 bases; junction bases outside the gene matches: 9. In DNA, the CDR3 is TGTGCCAGTAGTAACGGGACTAGCGGTTGGGCGGAGACCCAGTACTTC. Encoded protein: CASSNGTSGWAETQYF.

This chain links TRBV19 with TRBJ1-2; 8 nucleotides align to TRBD1. V was clipped by 8 bases and J by 7 bases; unmatched bases: 15. Germline-derived CDR1 and CDR2 are LNHDA and SQIVND (reference sequence). The CDR3 is 15 residues long. CDR3 in amino acids: CASGTGGIVSGGYTF. DNA of the CDR3: TGTGCCAGTGGGACAGGTGGAATAGTTTCTGGTGGCTACACCTTC.

About this clone: Other DNA sequences in this specimen translate into the identical CDR3. The chain recombines TRBV7-2 with TRBJ2-3; no clear D gene. Trimming stripped 5 bases from V and 6 bases from J, with 6 bases between. Germline V gives CDR1 SGHTA, CDR2 FQGNSA. The CDR3 contains 11 residues. The CDR3 DNA sequence: TGTGCCAGCAGCCCCCTCGATACGCAGTATTTT. Protein sequence: CASSPLDTQYF.

The chain combines TRBV11-1 with TRBJ1-5; tentatively, D is TRBD1 (6 bases). The V and J ends lost 5 bases and 7 bases respectively, with 12 bases between them. This CDR3 has 13 amino acids. From germline, CDR1 is SGHAT and CDR2 FQDESV (reference sequence). The CDR3 reads CASSGGQYQPQHF. DNA for the CDR3: TGTGCCAGCAGCGGGGGACAATACCAGCCCCAGCATTTT.

This chain connects TRBV29-1 to TRBJ1-1; unclear D gene. The CDR3 covers 15 residues. CDR1 SQVTM and CDR2 ANQGSEA come from the germline V gene. V was clipped by 0 bases and J by 0 bases, with 11 bases between them. The CDR3 region has the DNA TGCAGCGTTGAAGAGTACCGGAGATTGAACACTGAAGCTTTCTTT. This codes for CSVEEYRRLNTEAFF.

The chain carries TRBV19 and TRBJ2-1, with 15 bases that match TRBD2. The trim removed 6 bases at V and 7 bases at J, leaving 7 bases unmatched. The V gene's germline CDR1 is LNHDA and CDR2 SQIVND (reference sequence). The CDR3 contains 16 residues. The CDR3 sequence: CASSRRTSGRGNEQFF. Here the CDR3 DNA reads TGTGCCAGTAGCAGACGGACTAGCGGGAGGGGGAATGAGCAGTTCTTC.

This chain links TRBV5-5 with TRBJ1-1; D uncertain. The CDR3 extends over 13 amino acids. Germline assignment: CDR1 SGHKS and CDR2 YYEKEE (reference sequence). Trimming removed 5 bases at V and 1 base at J, with 9 bases between. The CDR3 spells CASSQLGNTEAFF. In nucleotides, the CDR3 is TGTGCCAGCAGTCAACTCGGGAACACTGAAGCTTTCTTT.

V and J are TRBV9 and TRBJ2-7; TRBD1 matches 10 bases. Trimming cost V 4 bases and J 7 bases; bases outside gene matches: 14. This CDR3 is built from 16 residues. CDR1 is SGDLS and CDR2 is YYNGEE in the germline V gene. CDR3 loop: CASSRTIGTGVEEQYF. CDR3 DNA: TGTGCCAGCAGCCGAACTATTGGGACAGGGGTTGAAGAGCAGTACTTC.

The V gene is TRBV10-3, the J gene TRBJ2-1; 12 nucleotides align to TRBD2. The germline gives CDR1 ENHRY, CDR2 SYGVKD. V gave up 4 bases and J gave up 8 bases; unmatched junction bases: 18. The CDR3 runs to 19 residues. In DNA form, the CDR3 reads TGTGCCATCAGTGGGGGCTCCGGGGCTAGCGGGAGGGTGGCGGATGAGCAGTTCTTC. Translated: CAISGGSGASGRVADEQFF.

The chain couples TRBV19 to TRBJ2-2; 7 bases map to TRBD1. J was trimmed by 4 bases and V by 6 bases; bases with no gene match: 5. The CDR3 is 14 residues long. CDR1 and CDR2 (germline): LNHDA, SQIVND (reference sequence). In DNA form, the CDR3 reads TGTGCCAGTAGCGACAGGGTGGGCACCGGGGAGCTGTTTTTT. Its translation is CASSDRVGTGELFF.

The chain uses TRBV5-1 and TRBJ1-2; D may be TRBD1 (5 bases). The CDR3 loop spans 16 amino acids. Trimming removed 4 bases at V and 4 bases at J, with 20 bases between. Per the germline V gene, CDR1 is SGHRS and CDR2 is YFSETQ. This CDR3 is CASSPGPSAPSYGYTF. The DNA for the CDR3 is TGCGCCAGCAGCCCGGGACCCTCGGCACCTAGCTATGGCTACACCTTC.

The chain joins TRBV6-6 to TRBJ1-3; D ambiguous. Germline assignment: CDR1 MNHNY and CDR2 SVGAGI (reference sequence). The CDR3 has 13 residues. V lost 0 bases and J 4 bases, leaving 4 bases between the germline ends. The CDR3 protein is CASSYSAGNTIYF. The CDR3 DNA reads as TGTGCCAGCAGTTACTCTGCGGGAAACACCATATATTTT.

The chain combines TRBV18 with TRBJ2-2, with D perhaps TRBD1 (6 bases). V lost 2 bases and J 0 bases, leaving 13 bases between the germline ends. From germline, CDR1 is KGHSH and CDR2 LQKENI. This CDR3 spans 17 amino acids. The CDR3 region is CASSPYGTQTNTGELFF. The CDR3 bases are TGTGCCAGCTCACCATACGGGACACAGACGAACACCGGGGAGCTGTTTTTT.

The chain has TRBV7-9 and TRBJ2-1, with a weak D call TRBD1 (6 bases). The CDR3 contains 13 residues. Germline loops: CDR1 SEHNR, CDR2 FQNEAQ (reference sequence). Trimming stripped 7 bases from V and 7 bases from J, with 14 bases between. The CDR3 DNA is TGTGCCAGCATAGGGACACTGGAAAATGAGCAGTTCTTC. Its protein is CASIGTLENEQFF.

This chain joins TRBV6-5 and TRBJ2-1, with D hard to call. In germline, CDR1 is MNHEY, CDR2 SVGAGI. The CDR3 contains 15 residues. Trimming left V 4 bases short and J 8 bases short, with 18 bases between. CDR3 amino acids: CASSSTTGPRDEQFF. CDR3 nucleotides: TGTGCCAGCAGTTCCACGACCGGGCCAAGGGATGAGCAGTTCTTC.

The table lists this clone with a few counts. This chain connects TRBV5-1 to TRBJ1-2; 8 nucleotides line up with TRBD1. The CDR3 has 14 residues. Germline CDR1 and CDR2: SGHRS and YFSETQ. V dropped 3 bases and J dropped 8; count of bases not matched to a gene: 9. CDR3 residues: CASSSTTGAKGYTF. Here the CDR3 DNA reads TGCGCCAGCAGCTCAACGACAGGGGCTAAAGGCTACACCTTC. The variable domain in full, completed from reference TRBV5-1 and TRBJ1-2, reads KAGVTQTPRYLIKTRGQQVTLSCSPISGHRSVSWYQQTPGQGLQFLFEYFSETQRNKGNFPGRFSGRQFSNSRSEMNVSTLELGDSALYLCASSSTTGAKGYTFGSGTRLTVV.

DNA for the CDR3: TGTGCCAGCAGTTACGGCAGGGGGAACACTGAAGCTTTCTTT. It specifies CASSYGRGNTEAFF. This sequence joins TRBV6-6 and TRBJ1-1; a possible D gene is TRBD1 (6 bases). Germline loops: CDR1 MNHNY, CDR2 SVGAGI (reference sequence). The CDR3 is 14 residues long. V was shortened by 2 bases and J by 1 base, with 8 bases between the two germline ends.

The V and J genes are TRBV5-1 and TRBJ2-3; D is perhaps TRBD1 (6 bases). Trimming removed 4 bases from V and 6 bases from J, with 12 bases in between. There are 13 residues in the CDR3. CDR1 is SGHRS and CDR2 is YFSETQ in the germline V gene. Here the CDR3 reads CASSKPQGDTQYF. The CDR3 region has the DNA TGCGCCAGCAGCAAACCCCAGGGGGATACGCAGTATTTT.

The rearrangement joins TRBV11-2 to TRBJ2-7; 10 bases map to TRBD1. CDR1 and CDR2 from the germline V gene are SGHAT and FQNNGV. This CDR3 contains 14 residues. V shed 5 bases, J shed 4 bases, and the junction held 5 bases outside the gene matches. CDR3: CASSVGTGVYEQYF. CDR3 in DNA: TGTGCCAGCAGCGTCGGGACAGGGGTATACGAGCAGTACTTC. The full variable domain, with the rest looked up from reference TRBV11-2 and TRBJ2-7, is EAGVAQSPRYKIIEKRQSVAFWCNPISGHATLYWYQQILGQGPKLLIQFQNNGVVDDSQLPKDRFSAERLKGVDSTLKIQPAKLEDSAVYLCASSVGTGVYEQYFGPGTRLTVT.

The gene calls are TRBV9 and TRBJ2-7; D remains ambiguous. V was pared by 0 bases and J by 4 bases, with 8 bases between. The germline V gene encodes CDR1 SGDLS and CDR2 YYNGEE. The CDR3 has 13 amino acids. CDR3 in amino acids: CASSVASEYEQYF. The CDR3 region has the DNA TGTGCCAGCAGCGTAGCGTCGGAATACGAGCAGTACTTC. The whole variable domain, filled in from reference TRBV9 and TRBJ2-7, reads DSGVTQTPKHLITATGQRVTLRCSPRSGDLSVYWYQQSLDQGLQFLIQYYNGEERAKGNILERFSAQQFPDLHSELNLSSLELGDSALYFCASSVASEYEQYFGPGTRLTVT.

A few counts support this clone. Here the CDR3 DNA reads TGTGCCAGCTCACAGGCCACAGGGGGCTACGAGCAGTACTTC. Its translation: CASSQATGGYEQYF. The J gene is TRBJ2-7, the V gene TRBV18; 8 nucleotides line up with TRBD1. Losses at the gene ends were 4 bases for V and 3 bases for J; bases not matched to a gene: 5. CDR1 and CDR2 from the germline V gene are KGHSH and LQKENI. This CDR3 spans 14 amino acids. Full variable domain (missing parts from reference TRBV18 and TRBJ2-7): NAGVMQNPRHLVRRRGQEARLRCSPMKGHSHVYWYRQLPEEGLKFMVYLQKENIIDESGMPKERFSAEFPKEGPSILRIQQVVRGDSAAYFCASSQATGGYEQYFGPGTRLTVT.

The gene calls are TRBV4-1 and TRBJ1-2; D is uncertain. The CDR3 sequence is 15 residues long. CDR1 is MGHRA and CDR2 is YSYEKL in the germline V gene. V dropped 2 bases and J dropped 2 bases, with 12 bases sitting between them. The CDR3 region is CASSQSPGNNYGYTF. The CDR3 DNA follows: TGCGCCAGCAGCCAATCTCCGGGCAACAACTATGGCTACACCTTC.

V and J are TRBV5-1 and TRBJ2-2, with D possibly being TRBD1 or TRBD2 (5 bases each). Deletions cut 6 bases from V and 0 bases from J, with 15 bases between. Germline lookup yields CDR1 SGHRS and CDR2 YFSETQ. This CDR3 is 16 amino acids long. The chain's CDR3 is CASTLTGTANTGELFF. In nucleotides, the CDR3 is TGCGCCAGCACATTAACCGGGACGGCGAACACCGGGGAGCTGTTTTTT.

In this sample, this clone is medium-sized. The chain joins TRBV5-5 to TRBJ1-2; D is uncertain. V was shortened by 4 bases and J by 5 bases, with 15 bases between the two germline ends. There are 14 residues in the CDR3. In germline, CDR1 is SGHKS, CDR2 YYEKEE (reference sequence). The CDR3 loop reads CASSTRPEAYGYTF. As DNA, the CDR3 is TGTGCCAGCAGCACCCGGCCAGAAGCATATGGCTACACCTTC.

In DNA form, the CDR3 reads TGTGCCAGCAGCACCGGACTAGCCGGGGGTGAGCAGTTCTTC. Residues: CASSTGLAGGEQFF. This chain uses TRBV7-2 with TRBJ2-1, with 8 bases identical to TRBD2. Germline assignment: CDR1 SGHTA and CDR2 FQGNSA. V dropped 5 bases and J dropped 9; count of bases not matched to a gene: 9. This CDR3 is built from 14 residues.